This T cell receptor beta chain was sequenced during a study of chemoradiotherapy in HPV16-positive cancers. Assay used: immunoSEQ multiplex PCR; TCRdb lists only in-frame clones, some missing. The sample lists 6,000 to 7,500 clones; roughly nine tenths were seen once. This CDR3 comprises 13 residues. Trimming left V 6 bases short and J 4 bases short, with 13 bases between. Per germline, CDR1 MNHNY and CDR2 SVGAGI (reference sequence). This TCR was sampled from a human donor with HPV-associated anogenital cancer. Sequenced material: tumor tissue, taken from a patient who underwent chemoradiotherapy. The chain is built from TRBV6-6 and TRBJ2-7; D unresolved. The CDR3 spells CASSWALGYEQYF. As DNA, the CDR3 is TGTGCCAGCAGCTGGGCTCTAGGGTACGAGCAGTACTTC.